These 6 T cell receptor beta chains came from one sample sequenced in a study of shared clonotypes between healthy human individuals. Positive CCR7 selection of CD45RO-negative cells yielded the naive CD8 cells, and terminally differentiated effector memory CD45RA+ cells were excluded. This table comes from immunoSEQ multiplex PCR, and its TCRdb copy is limited to in-frame clones, with some not included. The table shows hundreds of thousands of clones, with nearly 98% occurring only once. The sample comprised naive CD8+ T cells sorted from blood. The receptors stem from a man aged 25-40 years in good health.

The chain has TRBV27 and TRBJ2-7, with D unclear. The CDR3 covers 13 residues. The germline CDR1 and CDR2 sequences are MNHEY and SMNVEV (reference sequence). V lost 5 bases, J lost 0 bases, and 8 bases lay in between. The CDR3 region has the DNA TGTGCCAGCAGTATCGGATACTCCTACGAGCAGTACTTC. Its translation is CASSIGYSYEQYF.

V and J are TRBV7-9 and TRBJ2-7, with D perhaps TRBD1 or TRBD2 (5 bases each). CDR1 is SEHNR and CDR2 is FQNEAQ in the germline V gene (reference sequence). The CDR3 loop spans 16 amino acids. V lost 10 bases and J lost 2, with 24 bases in between. The CDR3 here is CATETVAGTPTYEQYF. Here the CDR3 DNA reads TGTGCCACCGAGACCGTGGCCGGGACCCCAACCTACGAGCAGTACTTC. Full variable domain (rest looked up from reference TRBV7-9 and TRBJ2-7): DTGVSQNPRHKITKRGQNVTFRCDPISEHNRLYWYRQTLGQGPEFLTYFQNEAQLEKSRLLSDRFSAERPKGSFSTLEIQRTEQGDSAMYLCATETVAGTPTYEQYFGPGTRLTVT.

This chain joins TRBV5-4 and TRBJ2-7; the match to TRBD1 covers 8 bases. The CDR3 runs to 14 residues. The V gene's germline CDR1 is SGHNT and CDR2 YYREEE (reference sequence). V lost 4 bases, J lost 3 bases, and 6 bases stayed unmatched. The CDR3 DNA reads TGTGCCAGCAGCCTCGACAGGGGAGTCTACGAGCAGTACTTC. This encodes CASSLDRGVYEQYF.

The chain links TRBV9 to TRBJ2-1; D gene ambiguous. The CDR3 is 13 residues long. Germline V lookup: CDR1 SGDLS, CDR2 YYNGEE. Trimming pared 4 bases from V and 3 bases from J, leaving 8 bases between. The CDR3 DNA reads as TGTGCCAGCAGCCTCAGACTCTACAATGAGCAGTTCTTC. This gives the protein CASSLRLYNEQFF.

This chain links TRBV10-3 with TRBJ1-5; no clear D. The germline gives CDR1 ENHRY, CDR2 SYGVKD. This CDR3 region has 12 residues. Trimming left V 2 bases short and J 2 bases short, with 1 base between. DNA for the CDR3: TGTGCCATCAGTGAGGGCAATCAGCCCCAGCATTTT. It yields the protein CAISEGNQPQHF.

The rearrangement uses TRBV19 and TRBJ1-2; possible D gene TRBD1, 5 bases. This CDR3 has 14 amino acids. From germline, CDR1 is LNHDA and CDR2 SQIVND (reference sequence). Trimming took 5 bases from V and 3 from J, leaving 13 bases between them. The CDR3 is CASSPSGTDYGYTF. CDR3 nucleotide sequence: TGTGCCAGTAGTCCCAGCGGGACGGACTATGGCTACACCTTC. The full variable domain, its missing parts supplied by reference TRBV19 and TRBJ1-2, is DGGITQSPKYLFRKEGQNVTLSCEQNLNHDAMYWYRQDPGQGLRLIYYSQIVNDFQKGDIAEGYSVSREKKESFPLTVTSAQKNPTAFYLCASSPSGTDYGYTFGSGTRLTVV.